The 19 T cell receptor beta chains listed next were all sequenced from one sample in a study of blood T cell repertoires in COVID-19. Profiling relied on immunoSEQ multiplex PCR, and the TCRdb table lists in-frame clones only, not all of them. Of some 210,000 clones in the sample, roughly four fifths were seen once. Sequenced material: peripheral blood. All receptors come from a woman aged 40 to 50 with acute or convalescent COVID-19.

This chain links TRBV4-1 with TRBJ2-7, with 7 positions matching TRBD1. CDR3 length: 16 amino acids. V shed 1 base, J shed 3 bases, and the junction held 9 bases outside the gene matches. The germline V gene has CDR1 MGHRA and CDR2 YSYEKL. CDR3 bases: TGCGCCAGCAGCCAAGTTGGGGACAGTGAAATCTACGAGCAGTACTTC. It yields the protein CASSQVGDSEIYEQYF.

The chain carries TRBV11-2 and TRBJ1-2; D might be TRBD1 (5 bases). The V gene lost 1 base and the J gene lost 1 base, with 19 bases spanning the gap. CDR3 size: 18 residues. Germline V gene sequence: CDR1 SGHAT, CDR2 FQNNGV. The CDR3 DNA reads TGTGCCAGCAGCTTAGTCCCTCAAGGGGAAGTTTTTAACTATGGCTACACCTTC. Translated, it gives CASSLVPQGEVFNYGYTF.

The V gene is TRBV15, the J gene TRBJ2-7; D possibly corresponds to TRBD2 (5 bases). From germline, CDR1 is LNHNV and CDR2 YYDKDF (reference sequence). V lost 4 bases and J 3 bases, leaving 16 bases between the germline ends. This CDR3 is built from 15 residues. CDR3 nucleotides: TGTGCCACCAGCAAGACCCCGGACTCCCTCTACGAGCAGTACTTC. It specifies CATSKTPDSLYEQYF.

The chain is built from TRBV5-1 and TRBJ2-7, with 11 bases matching TRBD2. CDR1 and CDR2 from the germline V gene are SGHRS and YFSETQ. The CDR3 loop spans 20 amino acids. V shed 0 bases and J 2 bases; nucleotides not matched to a gene: 16. The CDR3 loop reads CASSLVGQVFSGRGAYEQYF. The CDR3, as DNA: TGCGCCAGCAGCTTGGTAGGACAGGTCTTTAGCGGGAGGGGAGCCTACGAGCAGTACTTC.

The rearrangement uses TRBV6-2 or TRBV6-3 and TRBJ2-1; 13 positions match TRBD2. The CDR3 covers 14 residues. With 6 bases clipped from V and 7 bases from J, the junction kept 3 bases outside the gene matches. The V gene's germline CDR1 is MNHEY and CDR2 SVGEGT. The CDR3 coding sequence is TGTGCCAGCAGCAGGACTAGCGGGAGTAATGAGCAGTTCTTC. Amino acids: CASSRTSGSNEQFF.

This chain connects TRBV19 to TRBJ2-3; 9 bases are shared with TRBD1. The V and J ends lost 2 bases and 9 bases, in that order; junction bases with no gene match: 18. This CDR3 has 18 amino acids. Germline V gene lookup returns CDR1 LNHDA and CDR2 SQIVND (reference sequence). The CDR3 nucleotides are TGTGCCAGTAGTATAAGCCCCTCGGGGACAGGGTGGATCCAAACGCAGTATTTT. Amino acid sequence: CASSISPSGTGWIQTQYF.

The chain joins TRBV10-3 to TRBJ1-1, with D possibly matching TRBD1 (6 bases). Germline-derived CDR1 and CDR2 are ENHRY and SYGVKD. This CDR3 has 14 amino acids. V lost 6 bases and J lost 0, with 11 bases in between. Here the CDR3 DNA reads TGTGCCATCAGCCTTGGACAGTTGAACACTGAAGCTTTCTTT. It yields the protein CAISLGQLNTEAFF.

CDR3 protein: CAWSRGGAGYGYTF. CDR3 nucleotides: TGTGCCTGGTCCCGGGGGGGCGCGGGCTATGGCTACACCTTC. The chain couples TRBV30 to TRBJ1-2; the D gene is possibly TRBD1 (6 bases). In germline, CDR1 is GTSNPN, CDR2 SVGIG (reference sequence). The length of the CDR3 is 14 residues. The V gene lost 5 bases and the J gene lost 4 bases, with 17 bases spanning the gap.

V is TRBV11-3 and J is TRBJ2-1, with 10 bases identical to TRBD2. CDR1 and CDR2 from the germline V gene are SGHNT and YENEEA. This CDR3 comprises 15 residues. Trimming removed 1 base from V and 8 bases from J; junction bases left unmatched: 5. CDR3 bases: TGTGCCAGCAGCTTAGGACTAGCGGGCACGGATGAGCAGTTCTTC. This codes for CASSLGLAGTDEQFF.

This clone has just one count. This chain uses TRBV4-1 with TRBJ2-3; 8 bases are a match to TRBD2. Germline CDR1 reads MGHRA; CDR2 reads YSYEKL. The CDR3 sequence is 16 residues long. With 1 base clipped from V and 2 bases from J, the junction kept 5 bases outside the gene matches. The chain's CDR3 is CASSQGSGGYTDTQYF. The CDR3 region has the DNA TGCGCCAGCAGCCAAGGCAGCGGGGGCTACACAGATACGCAGTATTTT.

The CDR3 DNA sequence: TGTGCCATCAGTGAAACGGGCGGGTTATTTAGTGGCTACACCTTC. It encodes CAISETGGLFSGYTF. The V call is TRBV10-3, the J call TRBJ1-2; D is unresolved. The V gene's germline CDR1 is ENHRY and CDR2 SYGVKD. V was clipped by 3 bases and J by 7 bases, with 18 bases between them. The CDR3 contains 15 residues.

This clone occurred once. The genes are TRBV2 and TRBJ1-2; the match to TRBD1 covers 8 bases. V dropped 5 bases and J dropped 2; count of bases not matched to a gene: 7. Germline V gene sequence: CDR1 SNHLY, CDR2 FYNNEI. The CDR3 runs to 15 residues. CDR3 loop: CASSLDQGANYGYTF. CDR3 nucleotide sequence: TGTGCCAGCAGTCTTGACCAGGGGGCAAACTATGGCTACACCTTC.

This clone appeared a single time. Mismatch with germline at one junction end may stem from a read error. The chain has TRBV6-1 and TRBJ2-3; the match to TRBD1 covers 7 bases. The CDR3 length is 13 residues. Germline V gene sequence: CDR1 MNHNS, CDR2 SASEGT. The CDR3 nucleotides read TGTGCCAGCAGTGAAAGGGGGCGTTTTCGTCGGCATTTT. Protein product: CASSERGRFRRHF.

The chain employs TRBV5-5 and TRBJ2-1; possible D gene TRBD2, 6 bases. Trimming cost V 5 bases and J 0 bases, with 12 bases left between them. Germline CDR1 is SGHKS and CDR2 is YYEKEE (reference sequence). The CDR3 has 15 residues. As DNA, the CDR3 is TGTGCCAGCAGGTGGGGGGTGACCTCCTACAATGAGCAGTTCTTC. This encodes CASRWGVTSYNEQFF.

CDR3 residues: CASSPRQGGTDTQYF. The CDR3, as DNA: TGCGCCAGCAGCCCCCGACAGGGCGGCACAGATACGCAGTATTTT. The gene calls are TRBV4-3 and TRBJ2-3; 7 bases are shared with TRBD1. Losses at the gene ends were 4 bases for V and 1 base for J; bases not matched to a gene: 5. The CDR3 totals 15 residues. Germline CDR1 LGHNA, CDR2 YSLEER.

This clone was counted a few times. The V call is TRBV5-1, the J call TRBJ2-4; a possible D gene is TRBD1 (6 bases). This CDR3 is built from 13 residues. Trimming left V 2 bases short and J 6 bases short, with 9 bases between. Germline V gives CDR1 SGHRS, CDR2 YFSETQ. The CDR3 loop is CASSFGQTNIQYF. CDR3 bases: TGCGCCAGCAGCTTCGGACAGACAAACATTCAGTACTTC.

DNA for the CDR3: TGTGCCAGCAGCTTAGGACTAGCCTACGAGCAGTACTTC. Amino acids: CASSLGLAYEQYF. The chain couples TRBV11-3 to TRBJ2-7, with a weak D call TRBD2 (6 bases). This CDR3 is built from 13 residues. Per the germline V gene, CDR1 is SGHNT and CDR2 is YENEEA. V was cut by 1 base and J by 2 bases, with 6 bases left in between.

The chain has TRBV13 and TRBJ1-2; 10 bases align to TRBD1. The V and J ends lost 5 bases and 3 bases, in that order; junction bases with no gene match: 15. The CDR3 totals 18 residues. The germline gives CDR1 PRHDT, CDR2 FYEKMQ (reference sequence). The CDR3 sequence: CASSMGQGLRMRHYGYTF. CDR3 DNA sequence: TGTGCCAGCAGCATGGGACAGGGGTTGAGGATGAGGCACTATGGCTACACCTTC.

The chain joins TRBV6-5 to TRBJ2-1, with D tentatively TRBD1 (6 bases). Germline lookup yields CDR1 MNHEY and CDR2 SVGAGI. V was cut by 5 bases and J by 4 bases, with 15 bases left in between. The CDR3 has 15 amino acids. The CDR3 coding sequence is TGTGCCAGCAGTCGAAACAGGGACCTATACAATGAGCAGTTCTTC. Encoded protein: CASSRNRDLYNEQFF.